The 6 T cell receptor beta chains below all came from one sample that was sequenced in a study of CD8 T cells in Susac syndrome. Reverse transcription of about 0.5 to 1 ug RNA was carried out with random hexamers. TCRdb reanalysed the immunoSEQ multiplex PCR reads using MiXCR and keeps one entry per CDR3 protein. The sample shows about 120,000 distinct CDR3 sequences, 94% of them seen only once. Sequenced: CD4+ T cells from PBMCs. These receptor sequences come from a human donor in good health.

This clonotype was seen a few times. The chain links TRBV6-2 or TRBV6-3 to TRBJ2-7; 12 bases agree with TRBD2. Germline-derived CDR1 and CDR2 are MNHEY and SVGEGT. This CDR3 spans 15 amino acids. V was clipped by 5 bases and J by 6 bases; unmatched bases: 8. The CDR3 sequence is CASSDRLAGELEQYF. DNA of the CDR3: TGTGCCAGCAGTGACCGACTAGCGGGAGAGCTCGAGCAGTACTTC.

V gene TRBV19 combines with J gene TRBJ2-2; 13 bases are a match to TRBD2. J lost 5 bases, V lost 5 bases, and 5 bases had no gene match. CDR3 length: 16 residues. CDR1 and CDR2 from the germline V gene are LNHDA and SQIVND (reference sequence). CDR3 coding DNA: TGTGCCAGTAGTTCCGGACTAGCGGGAGAAACCGGGGAGCTGTTTTTT. Protein: CASSSGLAGETGELFF.

The chain links TRBV5-1 to TRBJ2-4; 7 bases agree with TRBD1. V shed 0 bases, J shed 9 bases, and the junction held 6 bases outside the gene matches. This CDR3 is built from 14 residues. Germline V gene data show CDR1 as SGHRS and CDR2 as YFSETQ. CDR3 sequence: CASSLGQGYGIQYF. CDR3 DNA sequence: TGCGCCAGCAGCTTGGGACAGGGTTACGGCATTCAGTACTTC.

V usage is TRBV29-1 and J usage is TRBJ2-1; TRBD2 aligns across 10 bases. The germline V gene encodes CDR1 SQVTM and CDR2 ANQGSEA. This CDR3 is built from 13 residues. V shed 6 bases and J 5 bases; nucleotides not matched to a gene: 4. CDR3 in amino acids: CSVGTSDHNEQFF. In DNA, the CDR3 is TGCAGCGTGGGGACTAGCGACCACAATGAGCAGTTCTTC.

This chain links TRBV3-1 with TRBJ2-2, with D uncertain. The germline V gene has CDR1 LGHDT and CDR2 YNNKEL (reference sequence). V lost 3 bases and J 8 bases, leaving 7 bases between the germline ends. The CDR3 is made up of 12 amino acids. In DNA form, the CDR3 reads TGTGCCAGCAGCCAGCGTTGGGGGGAGCTGTTTTTT. Translated: CASSQRWGELFF.

This chain uses TRBV7-3 with TRBJ2-5; D possibly matches TRBD1 or TRBD2 (6 bases each). Trimming took 5 bases from V and 2 from J, leaving 12 bases between them. The CDR3 is made up of 14 amino acids. Germline CDR1 SGHTA, CDR2 FQGTGA. The CDR3 is CASSRGGSQETQYF. CDR3 nucleotide sequence: TGTGCCAGCAGCCGAGGGGGGTCGCAAGAGACCCAGTACTTC. Complete variable domain (other parts from reference TRBV7-3 and TRBJ2-5): GAGVSQTPSNKVTEKGKYVELRCDPISGHTALYWYRQSLGQGPEFLIYFQGTGAADDSGLPNDRFFAVRPEGSVSTLKIQRTERGDSAVYLCASSRGGSQETQYFGPGTRLLVL.